This T cell receptor (beta chain) was identified in a study of Graves' ophthalmopathy and Graves' hyperthyroidism. In germline, CDR1 is GTSNPN, CDR2 SVGIG (reference sequence). The CDR3 is 14 residues long. V shed 0 bases, J shed 7 bases, and the junction held 7 bases outside the gene matches. RNA served as the template for amplifying TCR beta CDR3 regions. First-round RT-PCR used HTBI primers; second-round multiplex PCR followed. Each CDR3 protein is one row after TCRdb ran MiXCR on the multiplex PCR reads. The sample includes roughly 500,000 distinct CDR3 sequences, around 14% of them seen just once. This clonotype was recorded at least ten times.

This chain links TRBV30 with TRBJ1-1; the match to TRBD1 covers 8 bases. This receptor was taken from a woman in her 30s with Graves' ophthalmopathy. The sequencing input was blood. The CDR3 loop reads CAWSVRRGLVEAFF. Written as DNA, the CDR3 is TGTGCCTGGAGTGTACGCAGGGGGCTGGTTGAAGCTTTCTTT.